These 16 T cell receptor beta chains originate from one sample sequenced in a study of vaccination effects on CD4 cells after COVID-19. Expansion with viral peptide pools was applied to antigen-specific CD4+ T cells by the ViraFEST assay prior to sequencing. When about ten days of culture had elapsed, CD4+ T cells were isolated. Everyone in the study got two shots of either the BNT162b2 or mRNA-1273 vaccine. Their target antigens are unknown. TCRdb's copy holds only in-frame clones and misses some; the assay was immunoSEQ multiplex PCR. The sample gives about 22,000 clones, around 77% of which show up once; about 25% is in the top ten. This specimen was CD4+ T cells from PBMCs cultured with HCoV-NL63 spike peptides, taken after COVID-19 vaccination. The source of these receptors is a human donor who received a COVID-19 vaccine.

The J gene is TRBJ1-1, the V gene TRBV7-9, with 8 bases matching TRBD1. This CDR3 comprises 13 residues. The germline V gene has CDR1 SEHNR and CDR2 FQNEAQ (reference sequence). The V gene end was trimmed by 3 bases and the J gene end by 11 bases; junction bases not matched to a gene: 8. The CDR3 DNA follows: TGTGCCAGCAGCTTGTCGGACAGGGTTGGTGCTTTCTTT. Its protein is CASSLSDRVGAFF.

The CDR3: CASRQGNQPQHF. The CDR3 coding sequence is TGTGCCAGCCGACAGGGCAATCAGCCCCAGCATTTT. The rearrangement joins TRBV19 to TRBJ1-5; D is perhaps TRBD1 (6 bases). The germline V and J ends were trimmed by 9 bases and 2 bases, with 8 bases remaining between them. This CDR3 is built from 12 residues. CDR1 is LNHDA and CDR2 is SQIVND in the germline V gene (reference sequence).

This chain connects TRBV19 to TRBJ2-7; either TRBD1 or TRBD2 may supply D (6 bases each). Trimming removed 6 bases at V and 0 bases at J, with 15 bases between. CDR1 LNHDA and CDR2 SQIVND come from the germline V gene (reference sequence). The CDR3 totals 15 residues. The CDR3 DNA reads TGTGCCAGTAGCCTCCTAGGGGGGCTCTCCTACGAGCAGTACTTC. It specifies CASSLLGGLSYEQYF.

The V gene is TRBV19, the J gene TRBJ1-2; D ambiguous. Germline V gives CDR1 LNHDA, CDR2 SQIVND (reference sequence). V lost 5 bases to trimming and J lost 3 bases, with 13 bases between them. The CDR3 runs to 14 residues. The CDR3 protein is CASSPRGRDYGYTF. The CDR3 bases are TGTGCCAGTAGTCCCCGGGGAAGGGACTATGGCTACACCTTC.

V and J are TRBV2 and TRBJ2-1; no firm D call. CDR1 SNHLY and CDR2 FYNNEI come from the germline V gene. V lost 8 bases to trimming and J lost 7 bases, with 18 bases between them. The CDR3 length is 14 residues. The CDR3 loop is CASQSERAQNEQFF. CDR3 sequence (DNA): TGTGCCAGCCAGTCGGAAAGGGCCCAAAATGAGCAGTTCTTC.

The CDR3 DNA reads as TGTGCCAGCAGCCTCGGGGGGCAAAGCAATCAGCCCCAGCATTTT. This encodes CASSLGGQSNQPQHF. The chain is built from TRBV5-8 and TRBJ1-5; D is possibly TRBD1 (6 bases). The CDR3 is 15 residues long. Germline V gene lookup returns CDR1 SGHTS and CDR2 YDEGEE. Trimming took off 4 bases at V and 1 base at J, with 12 bases between the two ends.

The chain combines TRBV20-1 with TRBJ1-2, with TRBD1 matching over 9 bases. V was clipped by 3 bases and J by 5 bases; unmatched bases: 4. The length of the CDR3 is 13 residues. The germline gives CDR1 DFQATT, CDR2 SNEGSKA (reference sequence). CDR3 bases: TGCAGTGCTAGTCCGGGACAGGGTTATGGCTACACCTTC. Residues: CSASPGQGYGYTF.

Of note for this clone: At the DNA level, this CDR3 is encoded by other sequences in the same sample as well. The V gene is TRBV27, the J gene TRBJ1-1, with a weak D call TRBD1 (5 bases). This CDR3 spans 14 amino acids. V was trimmed by 6 bases and J by 0 bases, leaving 11 bases between them. Germline V gene lookup returns CDR1 MNHEY and CDR2 SMNVEV (reference sequence). CDR3 residues: CASSRGAVNTEAFF. CDR3 nucleotide sequence: TGTGCCAGCAGCCGAGGGGCGGTGAACACTGAAGCTTTCTTT.

The rearrangement links TRBV6-5 to TRBJ1-4; 7 bases align to TRBD1. The CDR3 is 15 residues long. Unmatched junction bases numbered 4, after V lost 2 bases and J lost 4 bases. Per germline, CDR1 MNHEY and CDR2 SVGAGI. CDR3: CASSYGGQRNEKLFF. CDR3 nucleotide sequence: TGTGCCAGCAGTTACGGGGGACAGCGTAATGAAAAACTGTTTTTT.

This rearrangement joins TRBV6-2 or TRBV6-3 to TRBJ2-7; D is undetermined. The V end lost 0 bases, the J end lost 5 bases, and 8 bases lay between the germline ends. Germline V CDR1 and CDR2: MNHEY, SVGEGT. The CDR3 contains 13 residues. CDR3 sequence (DNA): TGTGCCAGCAGTTACTCCGGTGCCCACGAGCAGTACTTC. Amino acid sequence: CASSYSGAHEQYF.

This clone was seen more than once but under ten times. CDR3 amino acids: CSASSGRPSTDTQYF. The CDR3 bases are TGCAGTGCTAGTTCGGGCAGGCCAAGCACAGATACGCAGTATTTT. This chain uses TRBV20-1 with TRBJ2-3; the D is unclear. The V gene's germline CDR1 is DFQATT and CDR2 SNEGSKA (reference sequence). V lost 3 bases and J 0 bases, leaving 13 bases between the germline ends. CDR3 size: 15 residues.

This clone was found a few times. This sequence joins TRBV6-2 or TRBV6-3 and TRBJ1-5; D is unresolved. The germline CDR1 and CDR2 sequences are MNHEY and SVGEGT. V lost 4 bases, J lost 5 bases, and 9 bases lay in between. This CDR3 is 13 amino acids long. CDR3 protein: CASSFNRYQPQHF. The CDR3 nucleotides read TGTGCCAGCAGTTTCAACCGTTATCAGCCCCAGCATTTT.

The chain combines TRBV28 with TRBJ1-2, with D tentatively TRBD1 (6 bases). Germline lookup yields CDR1 MDHEN and CDR2 SYDVKM. Trimming pared 5 bases from V and 4 bases from J, leaving 17 bases between. The CDR3 loop spans 15 amino acids. The CDR3 DNA sequence: TGTGCCAGCAGTCGGAGGCAGGGGATTCCCTATGGCTACACCTTC. As protein: CASSRRQGIPYGYTF.

This clone was counted a single time. The V gene is TRBV3-1 (or the pseudogene TRBV3-2), the J gene TRBJ2-3; the D is unclear. Germline CDR1 is LGHDT and CDR2 is YNNKEL (reference sequence). This CDR3 is 14 amino acids long. V gave up 4 bases and J gave up 2 bases, with 10 bases separating them. CDR3 in amino acids: CASSLTSLTDTQYF. The CDR3 nucleotides are TGTGCCAGCAGCCTGACATCCCTCACAGATACGCAGTATTTT.

V and J are TRBV27 and TRBJ2-2; D possibly uses TRBD1 or TRBD2 (7 bases each). The germline CDR1 and CDR2 sequences are MNHEY and SMNVEV (reference sequence). V lost 6 bases, J lost 5 bases, and 16 bases lay in between. The CDR3 extends over 15 amino acids. The CDR3 sequence: CASRFQGGPTGELFF. In DNA form, the CDR3 reads TGTGCCAGCAGGTTCCAGGGGGGGCCGACCGGGGAGCTGTTTTTT.

This sequence joins TRBV5-1 and TRBJ2-1; 7 bases map to TRBD2. Germline-derived CDR1 and CDR2 are SGHRS and YFSETQ. The CDR3 contains 16 residues. V shed 5 bases, J shed 3 bases, and the junction held 11 bases outside the gene matches. The CDR3 nucleotides read TGCGCCAGCAGGACGACGGGGGGAGCAAACTACAATGAGCAGTTCTTC. Translation: CASRTTGGANYNEQFF.